The rows below give T cell receptor beta chains drawn from one sample of a study of CXCR3-negative and CXCR3-positive naive CD8 T cells. TCRdb derives one entry per CDR3 protein from the 5' RACE reads, leaving out DNA. The data show some 150,000 distinct CDR3 sequences, and the top ten clones hold 0.25% to 0.3%. Sequences were obtained from naive CXCR3+ CD8+ T cells from blood. The receptors here all came from a human donor in good health. Some clones in this sample may be carry-over from other donors' samples. The CDR3 runs from the conserved cysteine through the conserved F or W.

J gene: TRBJ2-7; V gene: TRBV3-1; CDR3 length: 14; CDR3 protein: CASSQELQTYEQYF
J gene: TRBJ1-1; V gene: TRBV28; CDR3 length: 17; CDR3 protein: CASSSPRQGGKPVSAFF
J gene: TRBJ2-1; V gene: TRBV29-1; CDR3 length: 14; CDR3 protein: CSVEVREGYNEQFF
J gene: TRBJ1-2; V gene: TRBV5-1; CDR3 length: 12; CDR3 protein: CASSGRGHGYTF
J gene: TRBJ1-2; V gene: TRBV16; CDR3 length: 13; CDR3 protein: CASSLTTDYGYTF
J gene: TRBJ1-1; V gene: TRBV29-1; CDR3 length: 13; CDR3 protein: CSVPDGAGTEAFF
J gene: TRBJ2-7; V gene: TRBV11-3; CDR3 length: 13; CDR3 protein: CASSSRTREEQYF
J gene: TRBJ2-7; V gene: TRBV29-1; CDR3 length: 12; CDR3 protein: CSVDGGGYEQYF
J gene: TRBJ2-2; V gene: TRBV19; CDR3 length: 13; CDR3 protein: CASGWSGTGELFF
J gene: TRBJ2-7; V gene: TRBV6-5; CDR3 length: 15; CDR3 protein: CASSPGPPSSYEQYF
J gene: TRBJ2-7; V gene: TRBV2; CDR3 length: 14; CDR3 protein: CASSDWDRFEEQYF
J gene: TRBJ2-2; V gene: TRBV29-1; CDR3 length: 12; CDR3 protein: CSVARETGELFF
J gene: TRBJ2-7; V gene: TRBV6-6; CDR3 length: 12; CDR3 protein: CASSYSEYEQYF
J gene: TRBJ1-6; V gene: TRBV19; CDR3 length: 16; CDR3 protein: CASNWIQGDSNSPLHF
J gene: TRBJ2-7; V gene: TRBV28; CDR3 length: 13; CDR3 protein: CASTLSRVREQYF
J gene: TRBJ1-5; V gene: TRBV4-3; CDR3 length: 15; CDR3 protein: CASSQDRIENQPQHF
J gene: TRBJ2-5; V gene: TRBV29-1; CDR3 length: 14; CDR3 protein: CSVDYGAFQETQYF
J gene: TRBJ1-2; V gene: TRBV29-1; CDR3 length: 15; CDR3 protein: CSVVSDIEGDYGYTF
J gene: TRBJ2-7; V gene: TRBV12-2; CDR3 length: 13; CDR3 protein: CASRLGDGDEQYF
J gene: TRBJ2-1; V gene: TRBV7-9; CDR3 length: 15; CDR3 protein: CATSLAGLDINEQFF
J gene: TRBJ2-1; V gene: TRBV28; CDR3 length: 14; CDR3 protein: CASSSLTGIDEQFF
J gene: TRBJ2-3; V gene: TRBV15; CDR3 length: 14; CDR3 protein: CATSRDPGTDTRYF
J gene: TRBJ1-1; V gene: TRBV9; CDR3 length: 14; CDR3 protein: CASSAIGGNTEAFF
J gene: TRBJ2-1; V gene: TRBV20-1; CDR3 length: 13; CDR3 protein: CSATRVSYNEQFF
J gene: TRBJ2-7; V gene: TRBV6-5; CDR3 length: 11; CDR3 protein: CASKGVYEQYF
J gene: TRBJ2-1; V gene: TRBV7-9; CDR3 length: 14; CDR3 protein: CASSPPEGANEQFF
J gene: TRBJ2-2; V gene: TRBV28; CDR3 length: 11; CDR3 protein: CASRLSGELFF
J gene: TRBJ2-2; V gene: TRBV20-1; CDR3 length: 15; CDR3 protein: CSAREAGAPTGELFF
J gene: TRBJ2-2; V gene: TRBV7-9; CDR3 length: 17; CDR3 protein: CASSYPGLTAMTGELFF
J gene: TRBJ2-3; V gene: TRBV28; CDR3 length: 16; CDR3 protein: CASSLWGGLGQDTQYF
J gene: TRBJ2-1; V gene: TRBV18; CDR3 length: 15; CDR3 protein: CASSPFGGLGDEKFF
J gene: TRBJ2-1; V gene: TRBV29-1; CDR3 length: 19; CDR3 protein: CSVESFRGRGTQRDNEQFF
J gene: TRBJ1-1; V gene: TRBV19; CDR3 length: 14; CDR3 protein: CASSISALGTEAFF
J gene: TRBJ2-1; V gene: TRBV14; CDR3 length: 19; CDR3 protein: CASSQFASTSGGAWHEQFF
J gene: TRBJ1-1; V gene: TRBV19; CDR3 length: 15; CDR3 protein: CASSKNRGGNTEAFF
J gene: TRBJ2-1; V gene: TRBV29-1; CDR3 length: 14; CDR3 protein: CSVVGRARFYEQFF
J gene: TRBJ2-1; V gene: TRBV19; CDR3 length: 11; CDR3 protein: CASSRGNEQFF
J gene: TRBJ2-7; V gene: TRBV20-1; CDR3 length: 12; CDR3 protein: CSAKGGTYEQYF
J gene: TRBJ2-7; V gene: TRBV3-1; CDR3 length: 14; CDR3 protein: CASSQDLGVYEQYF
J gene: TRBJ1-2; V gene: TRBV19; CDR3 length: 14; CDR3 protein: CASTPIGLNYGYTF
J gene: TRBJ2-7; V gene: TRBV12-3/TRBV12-4; CDR3 length: 15; CDR3 protein: CASSPTGIREYEQYF
J gene: TRBJ1-2; V gene: TRBV29-1; CDR3 length: 12; CDR3 protein: CSALGSNYGYTF
J gene: TRBJ2-7; V gene: TRBV24-1; CDR3 length: 15; CDR3 protein: CATSETGAPTYEQYF
J gene: TRBJ1-1; V gene: TRBV4-3; CDR3 length: 16; CDR3 protein: CASSQDGTGSGTEAFF
J gene: TRBJ2-1; V gene: TRBV4-1; CDR3 length: 15; CDR3 protein: CASSPPGPGGDEQFF
J gene: TRBJ2-3; V gene: TRBV9; CDR3 length: 12; CDR3 protein: CASSRELDTQYF
J gene: TRBJ1-1; V gene: TRBV7-9; CDR3 length: 13; CDR3 protein: CASSPPGRAEAFF
J gene: TRBJ2-4; V gene: TRBV6-5; CDR3 length: 14; CDR3 protein: CASSPTGIEDIQYF
J gene: TRBJ2-7; V gene: TRBV5-1; CDR3 length: 15; CDR3 protein: CASSLGTGVSYEQYF
J gene: TRBJ2-3; V gene: TRBV7-9; CDR3 length: 16; CDR3 protein: CASSVLLADYTDTQYF